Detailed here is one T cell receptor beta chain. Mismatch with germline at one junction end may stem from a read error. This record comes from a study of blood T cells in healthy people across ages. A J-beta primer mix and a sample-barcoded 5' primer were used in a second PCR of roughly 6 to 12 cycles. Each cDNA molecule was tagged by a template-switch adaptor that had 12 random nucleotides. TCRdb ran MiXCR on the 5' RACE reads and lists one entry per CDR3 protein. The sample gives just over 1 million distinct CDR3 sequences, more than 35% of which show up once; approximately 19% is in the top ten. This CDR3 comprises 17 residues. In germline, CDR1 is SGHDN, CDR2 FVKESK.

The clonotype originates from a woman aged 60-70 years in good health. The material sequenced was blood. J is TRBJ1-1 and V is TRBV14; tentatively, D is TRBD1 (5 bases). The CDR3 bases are TGTGCCAGCAGCCGAGAGCCGGGACGTTTCCTGAACGCTGAAGCTTTCTTT. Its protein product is CASSREPGRFLNAEAFF.